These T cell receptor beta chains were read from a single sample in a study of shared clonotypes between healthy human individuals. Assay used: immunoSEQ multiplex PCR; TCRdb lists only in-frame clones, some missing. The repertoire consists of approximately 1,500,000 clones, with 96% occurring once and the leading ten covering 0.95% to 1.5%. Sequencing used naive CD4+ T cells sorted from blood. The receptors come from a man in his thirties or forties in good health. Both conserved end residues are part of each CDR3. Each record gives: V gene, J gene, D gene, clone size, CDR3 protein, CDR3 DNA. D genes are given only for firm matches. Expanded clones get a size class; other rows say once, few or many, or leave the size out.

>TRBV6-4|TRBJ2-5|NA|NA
CASSVGVGGQETQYF
TGTGCCAGCAGTGTTGGGGTCGGTGGACAAGAGACCCAGTACTTC
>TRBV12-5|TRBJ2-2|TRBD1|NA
CASGSDAHRGTGELFF
TGTGCTAGTGGTTCTGACGCCCACAGGGGCACCGGGGAGCTGTTTTTT
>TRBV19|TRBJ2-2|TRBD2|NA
CASSTRTSGRVNAGELFF
TGTGCCAGTAGTACTCGGACTAGCGGGAGGGTCAACGCCGGGGAGCTGTTTTTT
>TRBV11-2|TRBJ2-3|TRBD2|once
CASRAGGLAGDTQYF
TGTGCCAGCAGGGCGGGGGGACTAGCGGGAGATACGCAGTATTTT
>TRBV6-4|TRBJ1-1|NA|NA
CASSDSYKGGHTEAFF
TGTGCCAGCAGTGACTCGTATAAAGGGGGGCACACTGAAGCTTTCTTT
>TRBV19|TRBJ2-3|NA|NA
CASSMKVRSTDTQYF
TGTGCCAGTAGTATGAAAGTCAGGAGCACAGATACGCAGTATTTT
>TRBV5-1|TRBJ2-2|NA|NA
CASSFKGIRHTGELFF
TGCGCCAGCAGCTTTAAGGGTATCAGGCACACCGGGGAGCTGTTTTTT
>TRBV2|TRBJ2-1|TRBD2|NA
CASRWGTSGGEQFF
TGTGCCAGCAGGTGGGGTACGAGCGGGGGTGAGCAGTTCTTC
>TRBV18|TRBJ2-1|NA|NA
CASSLSRNEQFF
TGTGCCAGCTCACTCAGCAGAAATGAGCAGTTCTTC
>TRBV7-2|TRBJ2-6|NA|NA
CASSQPLGLSGANVLTF
TGTGCCAGCAGTCAACCCCTGGGCCTCTCTGGGGCCAACGTCCTGACTTTC
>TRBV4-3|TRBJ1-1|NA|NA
CASSQVLGGTEAFF
TGCGCCAGCAGCCAAGTTCTGGGTGGGACTGAAGCTTTCTTT
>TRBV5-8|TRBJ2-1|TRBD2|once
CASSGGTSGYNEQFF
TGTGCCAGCAGCGGGGGGACTAGCGGTTACAATGAGCAGTTCTTC
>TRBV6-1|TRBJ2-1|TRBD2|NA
CASSEGLAGGSYNEQFF
TGTGCCAGCAGTGAGGGACTAGCGGGAGGGTCCTACAATGAGCAGTTCTTC
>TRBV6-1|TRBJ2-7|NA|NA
CASRPGTYEQYF
TGTGCCAGCAGGCCAGGGACCTACGAGCAGTACTTC
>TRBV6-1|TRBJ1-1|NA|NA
CASRRGDTTNTEAFF
TGTGCCAGCAGGCGGGGAGACACGACGAACACTGAAGCTTTCTTT
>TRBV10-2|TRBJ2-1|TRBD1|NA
CASSATGQIYNEQFF
TGCGCCAGCAGTGCCACGGGACAGATCTACAATGAGCAGTTCTTC
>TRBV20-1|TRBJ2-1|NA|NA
CSARGDEQFF
TGCAGTGCTCGAGGGGATGAGCAGTTCTTC
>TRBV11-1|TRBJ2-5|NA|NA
CASRRGNKGSGAVETQYF
TGTGCCAGCAGGAGGGGGAACAAGGGGAGCGGGGCCGTGGAGACCCAGTACTTC
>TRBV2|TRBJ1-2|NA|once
CASNFPSF
TGTGCCAGCAACTTCCCCTCCTTC
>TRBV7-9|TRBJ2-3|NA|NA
CASSFIPGPHTQYF
TGTGCCAGCAGCTTTATACCGGGCCCTCATACGCAGTATTTT
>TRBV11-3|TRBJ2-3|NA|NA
CASSARPTDTQYF
TGTGCCAGCAGCGCTCGACCTACAGATACGCAGTATTTT
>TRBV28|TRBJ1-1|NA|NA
CASSLGGETEAFF
TGTGCCAGCAGTCTTGGAGGAGAGACTGAAGCTTTCTTT
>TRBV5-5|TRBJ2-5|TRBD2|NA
CASSRGVAGAETQYF
TGTGCCAGCAGCCGTGGGGTAGCGGGAGCAGAGACCCAGTACTTC
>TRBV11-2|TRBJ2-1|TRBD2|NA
CASSLVLAVHNEQFF
TGTGCCAGCAGCTTAGTTCTAGCGGTACACAATGAGCAGTTCTTC
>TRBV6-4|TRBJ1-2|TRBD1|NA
CASSDLWGQGDGYTF
TGTGCCAGCAGTGACCTTTGGGGGCAGGGGGATGGCTACACCTTC
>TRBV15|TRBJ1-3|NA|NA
CATSRAGGARGNTIYF
TGTGCCACCAGCAGAGCCGGAGGGGCGCGGGGAAACACCATATATTTT
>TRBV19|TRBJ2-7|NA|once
CARPREGPSYEQYF
TGTGCCAGACCCCGAGAGGGCCCCTCCTACGAGCAGTACTTC
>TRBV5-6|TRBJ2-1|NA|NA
CASSLAVVTGQFF
TGTGCCAGCAGCTTGGCGGTGGTCACTGGGCAGTTCTTC
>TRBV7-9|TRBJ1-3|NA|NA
CASSSPTSTQSGNTIYF
TGTGCCAGCAGCTCACCGACATCCACGCAATCTGGAAACACCATATATTTT
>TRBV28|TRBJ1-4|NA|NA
CASRPRRENEKLFF
TGTGCCAGCAGACCTCGACGGGAAAATGAAAAACTGTTTTTT
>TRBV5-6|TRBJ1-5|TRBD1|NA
CASSQGQGFNQPQHF
TGTGCCAGCAGCCAAGGACAGGGTTTCAATCAGCCCCAGCATTTT